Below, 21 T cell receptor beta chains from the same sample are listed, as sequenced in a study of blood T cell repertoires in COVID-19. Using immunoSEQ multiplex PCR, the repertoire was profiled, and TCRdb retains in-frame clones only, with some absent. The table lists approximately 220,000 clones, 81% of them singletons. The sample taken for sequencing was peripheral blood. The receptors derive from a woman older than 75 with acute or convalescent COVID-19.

The CDR3 is CATSREEHATSTDTQYF. As DNA, the CDR3 is TGTGCCACCAGCAGGGAGGAACACGCTACTAGCACAGATACGCAGTATTTT. The J gene is TRBJ2-3, the V gene TRBV15; perhaps TRBD2 as D (5 bases). The V gene's germline CDR1 is LNHNV and CDR2 YYDKDF (reference sequence). V was trimmed by 3 bases and J by 0 bases, leaving 16 bases between them. The CDR3 is 17 residues long.

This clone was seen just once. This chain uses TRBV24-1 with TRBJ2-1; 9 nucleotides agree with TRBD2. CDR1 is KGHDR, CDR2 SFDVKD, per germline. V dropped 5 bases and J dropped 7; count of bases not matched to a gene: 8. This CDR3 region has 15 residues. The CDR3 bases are TGTGCCACCAGTGTTTCCAGCGGGAGGCCGAATGAGCAGTTCTTC. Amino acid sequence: CATSVSSGRPNEQFF.

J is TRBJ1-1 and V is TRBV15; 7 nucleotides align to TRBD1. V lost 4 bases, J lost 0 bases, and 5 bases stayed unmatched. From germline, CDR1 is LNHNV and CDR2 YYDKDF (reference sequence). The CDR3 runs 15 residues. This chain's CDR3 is CATSTRTGMNTEAFF. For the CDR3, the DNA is TGTGCCACCAGCACCCGGACAGGCATGAACACTGAAGCTTTCTTT.

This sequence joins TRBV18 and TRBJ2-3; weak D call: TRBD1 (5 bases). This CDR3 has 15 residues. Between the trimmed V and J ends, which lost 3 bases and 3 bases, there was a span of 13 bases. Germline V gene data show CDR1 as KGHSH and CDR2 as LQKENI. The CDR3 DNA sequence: TGTGCCAGCTCACCTCAGGGTAGTCGTACAGATACGCAGTATTTT. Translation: CASSPQGSRTDTQYF.

CDR3 protein: CSASAGDVYEQYF. The CDR3 DNA is TGCAGTGCTAGTGCGGGAGACGTCTACGAGCAGTACTTC. The rearrangement links TRBV20-1 to TRBJ2-7, with 7 nucleotides matching TRBD2. Unmatched junction bases numbered 5, after V lost 3 bases and J lost 3 bases. The CDR3 runs to 13 residues. Germline loops: CDR1 DFQATT, CDR2 SNEGSKA (reference sequence).

CDR3 sequence (DNA): TGTGCCATCAGTGTAGGCCAGGGCTTGGATGGCTACACCTTC. It is translated as CAISVGQGLDGYTF. The J gene is TRBJ1-2, the V gene TRBV10-3; maybe TRBD1 (5 bases). The CDR3 contains 14 residues. Trimming cost V 4 bases and J 6 bases, with 15 bases left between them. CDR1 and CDR2 (germline): ENHRY, SYGVKD.

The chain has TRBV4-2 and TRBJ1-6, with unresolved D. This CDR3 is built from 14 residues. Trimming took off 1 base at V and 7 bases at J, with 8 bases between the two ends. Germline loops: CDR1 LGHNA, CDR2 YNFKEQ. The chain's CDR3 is CASSQGTFNSPLHF. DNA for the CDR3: TGTGCCAGCAGCCAAGGGACTTTCAATTCACCCCTCCACTTT.

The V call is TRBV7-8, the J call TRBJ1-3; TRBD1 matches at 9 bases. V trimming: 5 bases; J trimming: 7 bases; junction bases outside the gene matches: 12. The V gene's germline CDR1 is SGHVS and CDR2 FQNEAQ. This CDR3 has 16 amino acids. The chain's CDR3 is CASSKTNTGQGNTIYF. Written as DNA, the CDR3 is TGTGCCAGCAGCAAAACTAATACTGGACAGGGGAACACCATATATTTT.

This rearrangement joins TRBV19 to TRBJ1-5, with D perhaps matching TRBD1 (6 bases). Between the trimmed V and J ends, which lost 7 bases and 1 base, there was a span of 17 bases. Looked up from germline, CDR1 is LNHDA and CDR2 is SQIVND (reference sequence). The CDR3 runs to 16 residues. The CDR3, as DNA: TGTGCCAGTATTGAGGACAGAGGGGCGAGCAATCAGCCCCAGCATTTT. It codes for CASIEDRGASNQPQHF.

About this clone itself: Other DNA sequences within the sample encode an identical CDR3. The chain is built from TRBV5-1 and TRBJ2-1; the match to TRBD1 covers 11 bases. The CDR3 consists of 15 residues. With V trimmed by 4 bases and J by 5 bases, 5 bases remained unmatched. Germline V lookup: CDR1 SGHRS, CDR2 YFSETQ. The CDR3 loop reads CASSPGQGGHNEQFF. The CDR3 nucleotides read TGCGCCAGCAGCCCGGGACAGGGGGGCCACAATGAGCAGTTCTTC.

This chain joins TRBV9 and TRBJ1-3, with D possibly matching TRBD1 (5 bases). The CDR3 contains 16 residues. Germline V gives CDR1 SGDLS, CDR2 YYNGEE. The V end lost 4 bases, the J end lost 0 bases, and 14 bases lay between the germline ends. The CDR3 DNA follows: TGTGCCAGCAGCTCTGACGGGGGGAGCTCTGGAAACACCATATATTTT. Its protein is CASSSDGGSSGNTIYF.

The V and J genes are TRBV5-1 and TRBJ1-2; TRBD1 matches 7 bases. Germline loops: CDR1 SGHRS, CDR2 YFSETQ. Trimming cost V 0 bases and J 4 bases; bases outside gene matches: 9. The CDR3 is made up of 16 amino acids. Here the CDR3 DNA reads TGCGCCAGCAGCTTGGGACCCCAGGGGGGAGGCTATGGCTACACCTTC. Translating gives CASSLGPQGGGYGYTF.

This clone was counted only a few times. CDR3 in amino acids: CASSGQGARDTIYF. CDR3 coding DNA: TGTGCCAGCAGTGGTCAGGGTGCTAGGGACACCATATATTTT. The chain is built from TRBV9 and TRBJ1-3, with D maybe TRBD1 (5 bases). This CDR3 spans 14 amino acids. From germline, CDR1 is SGDLS and CDR2 YYNGEE. V dropped 5 bases and J dropped 8 bases, with 17 bases sitting between them. The whole variable domain, filled in from reference TRBV9 and TRBJ1-3, reads DSGVTQTPKHLITATGQRVTLRCSPRSGDLSVYWYQQSLDQGLQFLIQYYNGEERAKGNILERFSAQQFPDLHSELNLSSLELGDSALYFCASSGQGARDTIYFGEGSWLTVV.

CDR3 residues: CASSPWTGGTDTQYF. DNA for the CDR3: TGTGCCAGTAGTCCTTGGACAGGGGGCACAGATACGCAGTATTTT. J is TRBJ2-3 and V is TRBV19; 9 positions match TRBD1. This CDR3 contains 15 residues. Losses at the gene ends were 5 bases for V and 1 base for J; bases not matched to a gene: 4. Germline assignment: CDR1 LNHDA and CDR2 SQIVND (reference sequence).

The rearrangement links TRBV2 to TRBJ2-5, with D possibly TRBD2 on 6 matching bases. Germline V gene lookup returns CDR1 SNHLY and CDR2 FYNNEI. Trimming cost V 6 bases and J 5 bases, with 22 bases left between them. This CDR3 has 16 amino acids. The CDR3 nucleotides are TGTGCCAGCAGCAGAAGGAGGGTAGCGTCCCCCGAGACCCAGTACTTC. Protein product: CASSRRRVASPETQYF.

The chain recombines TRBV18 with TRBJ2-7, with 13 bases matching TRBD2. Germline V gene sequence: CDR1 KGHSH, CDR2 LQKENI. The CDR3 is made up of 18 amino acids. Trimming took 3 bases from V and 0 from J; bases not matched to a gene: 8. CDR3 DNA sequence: TGTGCCAGCTCACCTAGGACTAGCGGGAGTTCCGGCTCCTACGAGCAGTACTTC. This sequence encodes CASSPRTSGSSGSYEQYF.

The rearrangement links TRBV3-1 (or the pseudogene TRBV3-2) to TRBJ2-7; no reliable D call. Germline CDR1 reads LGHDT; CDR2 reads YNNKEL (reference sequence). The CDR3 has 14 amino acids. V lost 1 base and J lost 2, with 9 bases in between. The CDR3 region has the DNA TGTGCCAGCAGCCAAGTAAGTGTAGCCTACGAGCAGTACTTC. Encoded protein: CASSQVSVAYEQYF.

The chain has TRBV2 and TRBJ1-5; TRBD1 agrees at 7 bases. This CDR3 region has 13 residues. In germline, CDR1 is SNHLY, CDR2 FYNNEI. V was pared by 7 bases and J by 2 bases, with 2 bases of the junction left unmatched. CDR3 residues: CASNDRGNQPQHF. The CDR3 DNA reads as TGTGCCAGCAACGACAGGGGCAATCAGCCCCAGCATTTT.

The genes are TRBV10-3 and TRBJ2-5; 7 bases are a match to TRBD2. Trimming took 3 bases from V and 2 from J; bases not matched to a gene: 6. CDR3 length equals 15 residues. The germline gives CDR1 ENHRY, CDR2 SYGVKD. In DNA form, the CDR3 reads TGTGCCATCAGTGATGGGTCGGGGGGACAAGAGACCCAGTACTTC. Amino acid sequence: CAISDGSGGQETQYF.

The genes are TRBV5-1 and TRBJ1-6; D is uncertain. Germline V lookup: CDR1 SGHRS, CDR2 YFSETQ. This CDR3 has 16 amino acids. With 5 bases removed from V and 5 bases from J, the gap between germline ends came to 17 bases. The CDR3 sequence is CASRKDAAADNSPLHF. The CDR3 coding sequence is TGCGCCAGCAGAAAAGACGCGGCGGCCGATAATTCACCCCTCCACTTT.

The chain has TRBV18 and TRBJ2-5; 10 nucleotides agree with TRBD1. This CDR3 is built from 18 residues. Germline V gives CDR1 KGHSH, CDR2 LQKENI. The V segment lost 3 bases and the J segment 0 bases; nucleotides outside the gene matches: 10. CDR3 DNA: TGTGCCAGCTCACCGAGGACAGGGGGAGGAGGGTACCAAGAGACCCAGTACTTC. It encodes CASSPRTGGGGYQETQYF.